The TCR beta chain under discussion was sequenced for a study of blood T cell repertoires in COVID-19. Whole-study context: Both acute and convalescent COVID-19 samples were obtained from the United States, Italy and Spain. PBMCs, B-cell-depleted T cells, or T cells were the source of the cDNA or gDNA that made up the material.

This clone was found a few times. Trimming took off 3 bases at V and 3 bases at J, with 17 bases between the two ends. CDR1 SGHAT and CDR2 FQNNGV come from the germline V gene. The CDR3 is made up of 16 amino acids. Under the authors' procedure: Estimation of nucleated cell counts relied on the amplification of reference gene primers. TCRdb's copy holds only in-frame clones and misses some; the assay was immunoSEQ multiplex PCR. The V and J calls and clone size come from that table; D and trimming were worked out from the DNA. Of around 220,000 clones in the sample, 86% were seen once. The sequence came from a woman aged 45-65 years with acute or convalescent COVID-19. The V gene is TRBV11-2, the J gene TRBJ1-1; D might be TRBD1 (6 bases). The sample consisted of peripheral blood. The CDR3 sequence is CASSFGRGLPYTEAFF. As DNA, the CDR3 is TGTGCCAGCAGCTTCGGCAGGGGCCTTCCTTACACTGAAGCTTTCTTT. The entire variable domain, with the rest obtained from reference TRBV11-2 and TRBJ1-1, is as follows: EAGVAQSPRYKIIEKRQSVAFWCNPISGHATLYWYQQILGQGPKLLIQFQNNGVVDDSQLPKDRFSAERLKGVDSTLKIQPAKLEDSAVYLCASSFGRGLPYTEAFFGQGTRLTVV.